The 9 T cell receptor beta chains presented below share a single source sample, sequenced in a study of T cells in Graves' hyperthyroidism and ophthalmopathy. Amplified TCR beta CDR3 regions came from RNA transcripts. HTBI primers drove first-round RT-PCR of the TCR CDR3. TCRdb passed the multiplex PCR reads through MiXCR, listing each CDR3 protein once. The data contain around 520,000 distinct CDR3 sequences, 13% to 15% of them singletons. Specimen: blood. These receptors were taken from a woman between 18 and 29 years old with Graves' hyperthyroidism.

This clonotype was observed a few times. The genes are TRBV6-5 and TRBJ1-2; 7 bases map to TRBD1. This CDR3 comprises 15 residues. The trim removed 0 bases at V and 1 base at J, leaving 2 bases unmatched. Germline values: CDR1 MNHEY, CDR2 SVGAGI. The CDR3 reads CASSYSQGVNYGYTF. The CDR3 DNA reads TGTGCCAGCAGTTACTCCCAGGGGGTTAACTATGGCTACACCTTC.

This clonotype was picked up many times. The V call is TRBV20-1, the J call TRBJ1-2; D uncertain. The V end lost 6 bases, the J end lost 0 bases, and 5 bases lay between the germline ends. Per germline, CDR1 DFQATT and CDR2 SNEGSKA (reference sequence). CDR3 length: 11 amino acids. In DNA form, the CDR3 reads TGCAGTGCCGAAGCTAACTATGGCTACACCTTC. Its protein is CSAEANYGYTF.

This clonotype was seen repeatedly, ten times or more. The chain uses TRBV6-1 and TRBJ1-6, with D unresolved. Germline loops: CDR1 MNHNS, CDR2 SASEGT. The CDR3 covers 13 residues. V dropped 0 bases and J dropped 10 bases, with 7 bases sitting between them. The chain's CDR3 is CASSEARGSPLHF. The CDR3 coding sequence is TGTGCCAGCAGTGAAGCGCGAGGATCACCCCTCCACTTT.

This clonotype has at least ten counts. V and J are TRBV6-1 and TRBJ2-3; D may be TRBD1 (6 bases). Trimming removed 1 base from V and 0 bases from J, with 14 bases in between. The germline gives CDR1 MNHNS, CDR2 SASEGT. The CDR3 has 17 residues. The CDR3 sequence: CASSEELQGPSTDTQYF. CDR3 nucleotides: TGTGCCAGCAGTGAAGAATTACAGGGCCCTAGCACAGATACGCAGTATTTT.

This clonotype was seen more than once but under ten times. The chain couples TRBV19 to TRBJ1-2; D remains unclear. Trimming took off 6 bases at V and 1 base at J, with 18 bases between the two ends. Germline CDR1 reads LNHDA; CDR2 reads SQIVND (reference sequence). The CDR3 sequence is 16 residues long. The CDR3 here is CASSKTKGRGNYGYTF. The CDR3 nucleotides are TGTGCCAGTAGCAAAACCAAGGGTCGGGGTAACTATGGCTACACCTTC. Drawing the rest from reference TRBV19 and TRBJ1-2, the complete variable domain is DGGITQSPKYLFRKEGQNVTLSCEQNLNHDAMYWYRQDPGQGLRLIYYSQIVNDFQKGDIAEGYSVSREKKESFPLTVTSAQKNPTAFYLCASSKTKGRGNYGYTFGSGTRLTVV.

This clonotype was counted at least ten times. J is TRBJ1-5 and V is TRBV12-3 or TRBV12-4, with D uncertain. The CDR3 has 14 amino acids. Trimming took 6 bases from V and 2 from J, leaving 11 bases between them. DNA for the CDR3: TGTGCCAGCAGGAACCTACTGGGCAATCAGCCCCAGCATTTT. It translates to CASRNLLGNQPQHF.

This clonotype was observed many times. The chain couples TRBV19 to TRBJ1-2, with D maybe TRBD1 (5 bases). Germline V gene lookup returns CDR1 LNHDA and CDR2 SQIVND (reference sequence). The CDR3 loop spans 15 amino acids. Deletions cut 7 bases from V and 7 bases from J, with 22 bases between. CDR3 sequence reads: CASTPLAGGGGGYTF. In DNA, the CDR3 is TGTGCCAGTACCCCTCTCGCCGGGGGTGGTGGTGGCTACACCTTC.

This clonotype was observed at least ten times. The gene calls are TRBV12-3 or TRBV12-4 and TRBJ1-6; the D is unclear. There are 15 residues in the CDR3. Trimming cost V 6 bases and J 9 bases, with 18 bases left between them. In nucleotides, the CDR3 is TGTGCCAGCAGGTCGGGCAGGAGAATCGGTTCACCCCTCCACTTT. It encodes CASRSGRRIGSPLHF.

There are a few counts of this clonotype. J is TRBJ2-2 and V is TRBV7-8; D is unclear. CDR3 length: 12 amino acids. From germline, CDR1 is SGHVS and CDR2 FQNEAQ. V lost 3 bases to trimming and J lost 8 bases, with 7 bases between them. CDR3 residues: CASSFNSGELFF. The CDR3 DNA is TGTGCCAGCAGCTTTAATTCTGGGGAGCTGTTTTTT.